The 9 T cell receptor beta chains presented below share a single source sample, sequenced in a study of human T cells and chemical hapten exposure. Time point meaning: patch test 1, 2 weeks after DPC sensitization. Treatment of the sample: therapeutic diphenylcyclopropenone sensitization with weekly scalp DPC. MiXCR, run by TCRdb on the RACE reads, gives a single entry per CDR3 protein. The sample carries 300,000 to 450,000 distinct CDR3 sequences, more than 4.5% recorded once. The sample consisted of whole blood, taken in connection with sensitization to the hapten diphenylcyclopropenone (DPC). The receptor set was obtained from a woman aged 45 to 65 with alopecia areata. Some clones in this sample may be carry-over from other donors' samples.

This clonotype was recorded many times. V is TRBV29-1 and J is TRBJ1-3; D not certain. Germline CDR1 is SQVTM and CDR2 is ANQGSEA. This CDR3 contains 14 residues. V shed 6 bases and J shed 0 bases, with 12 bases lying between them. CDR3 amino acids: CSVVSRSSGNTIYF. In DNA form, the CDR3 reads TGCAGCGTCGTGTCCAGGAGCTCTGGAAACACCATATATTTT.

This clonotype occurred a few times. The chain combines TRBV9 with TRBJ2-6; D is undetermined. Trimming stripped 7 bases from V and 1 base from J, with 9 bases between. Germline V gene sequence: CDR1 SGDLS, CDR2 YYNGEE. The CDR3 loop spans 14 amino acids. CDR3 region: CASSEFSGANVLTF. Written as DNA, the CDR3 is TGTGCCAGCTCGGAATTTTCTGGGGCCAACGTCCTGACTTTC.

The CDR3 region is CASSQVHDTQYF. The CDR3 DNA reads as TGTGCCAGCAGCCAAGTCCATGATACGCAGTATTTT. This chain uses TRBV7-2 with TRBJ2-3, with no clear D. This CDR3 has 12 amino acids. The V gene lost 5 bases and the J gene lost 6 bases, with 9 bases spanning the gap. The germline V gene encodes CDR1 SGHTA and CDR2 FQGNSA.

This chain links TRBV7-2 with TRBJ1-6; the D gene is possibly TRBD1 (5 bases). V shed 8 bases and J shed 7 bases, with 18 bases lying between them. Germline lookup yields CDR1 SGHTA and CDR2 FQGNSA. This CDR3 contains 15 residues. The CDR3 DNA follows: TGTGCCAGCGGTCCATTCAGGGTTGGAAATTCACCCCTCCACTTT. Translating gives CASGPFRVGNSPLHF.

This clonotype has at least ten counts. The chain joins TRBV9 to TRBJ2-1; D is possibly TRBD1 (5 bases). Germline CDR1 reads SGDLS; CDR2 reads YYNGEE. V was trimmed by 0 bases and J by 8 bases, leaving 6 bases between them. The CDR3 is made up of 12 amino acids. The CDR3 DNA reads TGTGCCAGCAGCGTAGCAGGGTATGAGCAGTTCTTC. Protein sequence: CASSVAGYEQFF. Full variable domain (rest looked up from reference TRBV9 and TRBJ2-1): DSGVTQTPKHLITATGQRVTLRCSPRSGDLSVYWYQQSLDQGLQFLIQYYNGEERAKGNILERFSAQQFPDLHSELNLSSLELGDSALYFCASSVAGYEQFFGPGTRLTVL.

This clonotype was observed at least ten times. This chain uses TRBV29-1 with TRBJ1-3; possibly TRBD1 for D (5 bases). The CDR3 consists of 14 residues. The germline V and J ends were trimmed by 7 bases and 2 bases, with 15 bases remaining between them. CDR1 is SQVTM and CDR2 is ANQGSEA in the germline V gene. CDR3 coding DNA: TGCAGCGCACGGGGCGGCACCGCTGGAAACACCATATATTTT. It yields the protein CSARGGTAGNTIYF.

This clonotype was found many times. The rearrangement joins TRBV29-1 to TRBJ2-6, with D uncertain. Germline V gives CDR1 SQVTM, CDR2 ANQGSEA. The CDR3 length is 15 residues. Trimming shortened V by 1 base and J by 2 bases, and 9 bases separated the two germline ends. CDR3 protein: CSVEGSYPGANVLTF. In DNA form, the CDR3 reads TGCAGCGTTGAAGGTTCATACCCTGGGGCCAACGTCCTGACTTTC.

This clonotype has a count of ten or more. The chain is built from TRBV6-1 and TRBJ1-5; the D is unclear. This CDR3 has 13 amino acids. CDR1 and CDR2 from the germline V gene are MNHNS and SASEGT. V shed 2 bases and J shed 7 bases, with 9 bases lying between them. CDR3: CASSENRKQPQHF. In DNA, the CDR3 is TGTGCCAGCAGTGAAAACCGGAAACAGCCCCAGCATTTT.

There are a few counts of this clonotype. This chain joins TRBV6-2 or TRBV6-3 and TRBJ1-2; D is possibly TRBD1 (5 bases). This CDR3 has 13 amino acids. From germline, CDR1 is MNHEY and CDR2 SVGEGT. Trimming shortened V by 3 bases and J by 3 bases, and 8 bases separated the two germline ends. CDR3 in DNA: TGTGCCAGCAGTTATTCCAGGGACTATGGCTACACCTTC. Protein sequence: CASSYSRDYGYTF.